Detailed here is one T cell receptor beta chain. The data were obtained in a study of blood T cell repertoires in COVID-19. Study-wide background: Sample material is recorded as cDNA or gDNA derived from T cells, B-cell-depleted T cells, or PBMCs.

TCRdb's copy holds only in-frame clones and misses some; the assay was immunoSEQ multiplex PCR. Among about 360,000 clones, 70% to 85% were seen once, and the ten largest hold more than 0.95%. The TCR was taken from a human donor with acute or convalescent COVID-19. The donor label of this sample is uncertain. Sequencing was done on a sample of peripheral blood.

CDR3 protein: CASSAEGFSNQPQHF. Written as DNA, the CDR3 is TGTGCCAGCAGTGCGGAGGGGTTTAGCAATCAGCCCCAGCATTTT. J is TRBJ1-5 and V is TRBV2, with a weak D call TRBD1 (5 bases). The CDR3 is 15 residues long. The ends were cut back, 4 bases at V and 0 bases at J, with 10 bases in the middle. Germline loops: CDR1 SNHLY, CDR2 FYNNEI.